The 17 T cell receptor beta chains given below trace back to one sample, sequenced in a study of identical twins. MiXCR, run by TCRdb on the 5' RACE reads, gives a single entry per CDR3 protein. The table includes 570,000 or so distinct CDR3 sequences, 7.5% to 10% detected once. Another study also made use of these data, one on yellow fever vaccine responses in identical twins.

The sample consisted of PBMCs. The receptors derive from a woman aged 18-35 years in good health.

The V call is TRBV20-1, the J call TRBJ1-5, with 7 positions matching TRBD1. CDR3 length equals 14 residues. Germline-derived CDR1 and CDR2 are DFQATT and SNEGSKA (reference sequence). The V segment lost 6 bases and the J segment 2 bases; nucleotides outside the gene matches: 7. CDR3 nucleotide sequence: TGCAGTGCCGTTGAAGGGACAGGCAATCAGCCCCAGCATTTT. Amino acid sequence: CSAVEGTGNQPQHF.

This clonotype was picked up a small number of times. V and J are TRBV7-8 and TRBJ1-2; no firm D call. In germline, CDR1 is SGHVS, CDR2 FQNEAQ. V was trimmed by 5 bases and J by 3 bases, leaving 13 bases between them. CDR3 length: 14 amino acids. The CDR3 coding sequence is TGTGCCAGCAGCAACCGGACGGATCACTATGGCTACACCTTC. This sequence encodes CASSNRTDHYGYTF.

The J gene is TRBJ2-5, the V gene TRBV5-1, with TRBD2 matching 9 bases. With V trimmed by 0 bases and J by 4 bases, 7 bases remained unmatched. Per germline, CDR1 SGHRS and CDR2 YFSETQ. This CDR3 is built from 16 residues. The CDR3 nucleotides read TGCGCCAGCAGCTTGGCTGGCGGGGGGGCCTTAGAGACCCAGTACTTC. Its translation: CASSLAGGGALETQYF.

This chain connects TRBV29-1 to TRBJ2-7; D might be TRBD1 or TRBD2, each matching 5 bases. This CDR3 has 13 residues. V was cut by 6 bases and J by 4 bases, with 16 bases left in between. The germline CDR1 and CDR2 sequences are SQVTM and ANQGSEA. In DNA, the CDR3 is TGCAGCGTCGCTCAGGGTTGGGAGTACGAGCAGTACTTC. Its translation: CSVAQGWEYEQYF.

The chain links TRBV20-1 to TRBJ1-1; TRBD1 might be the D (5 bases). The CDR3 covers 14 residues. Germline V gene sequence: CDR1 DFQATT, CDR2 SNEGSKA (reference sequence). With 0 bases removed from V and 5 bases from J, the gap between germline ends came to 13 bases. The CDR3, as DNA: TGCAGTGCTAGAGATCCAGGGAAAGGGACTGAAGCTTTCTTT. Translating gives CSARDPGKGTEAFF.

This clonotype has ten or more counts. The genes are TRBV27 and TRBJ1-6, with a possible D match to TRBD1 (5 bases). The CDR3 has 17 amino acids. Germline CDR1 and CDR2: MNHEY and SMNVEV (reference sequence). V lost 1 base and J lost 0, with 10 bases in between. The CDR3 bases are TGTGCCAGCAGTTTATGGGGCTCGAGCTCCTATAATTCACCCCTCCACTTT. Amino acid sequence: CASSLWGSSSYNSPLHF.

At least ten counts were recorded for this clonotype. The chain combines TRBV3-1 with TRBJ2-3; weak D call: TRBD1 (5 bases). CDR3 length: 16 residues. The V end was cut by 4 bases, the J end by 6 bases, with 20 bases between. Looked up from germline, CDR1 is LGHDT and CDR2 is YNNKEL (reference sequence). The CDR3 sequence: CASSLGASPGKDTQYF. The CDR3 DNA reads TGTGCCAGCAGCCTTGGGGCGAGTCCTGGGAAGGATACGCAGTATTTT.

The J gene is TRBJ2-1, the V gene TRBV24-1; possible D gene TRBD1, 6 bases. The length of the CDR3 is 18 residues. Trimming shortened V by 2 bases and J by 0 bases, and 16 bases separated the two germline ends. Germline CDR1 and CDR2: KGHDR and SFDVKD. This CDR3 reads CATSDSPGTSSSYNEQFF. The CDR3 nucleotides read TGTGCCACCAGTGATTCCCCAGGGACATCGAGCTCCTACAATGAGCAGTTCTTC.

This clonotype was detected ten times or more. The chain uses TRBV7-9 and TRBJ2-1, with 7 bases fitting TRBD1. CDR3 length equals 16 residues. Germline CDR1 SEHNR, CDR2 FQNEAQ (reference sequence). V shed 5 bases and J 6 bases; nucleotides not matched to a gene: 13. CDR3 DNA: TGTGCCAGCAGCCGACTGGGGACAGCCACGCGCAATGAGCAGTTCTTC. Translated: CASSRLGTATRNEQFF.

Regarding this clonotype: Just one base apart from a much larger clone, this may be a read error. V usage is TRBV25-1 and J usage is TRBJ1-5; perhaps TRBD1 as D (6 bases). This CDR3 has 14 amino acids. In germline, CDR1 is MGHDK, CDR2 SYGVNS. V lost 4 bases and J 6 bases, leaving 13 bases between the germline ends. The CDR3 spells CASSGSGDGQPQHF. CDR3 nucleotide sequence: TGTGCCAGCAGTGGGTCAGGGGACGGTCAGCCCCAGCATTTT. Combining the CDR3 with reference TRBV25-1 and TRBJ1-5 gives the whole variable domain EADIYQTPRYLVIGTGKKITLECSQTMGHDKMYWYQQDPGMELHLIHYSYGVNSTEKGDLSSESTVSRIRTEHFPLTLESARPSHTSQYLCASSGSGDGQPQHFGDGTRLSIL.

The CDR3 nucleotides read TGTGCCAGCAGCGCTCCGGGACTAGCGGAGGGAGATGGTGAGCAGTTCTTC. It yields the protein CASSAPGLAEGDGEQFF. This sequence joins TRBV5-4 and TRBJ2-1; TRBD2 matches 11 bases. V lost 4 bases and J lost 9; bases outside the gene matches: 15. Germline V gene data show CDR1 as SGHNT and CDR2 as YYREEE (reference sequence). The CDR3 sequence is 17 residues long. The full variable domain, its missing parts supplied by reference TRBV5-4 and TRBJ2-1, is ETGVTQSPTHLIKTRGQQVTLRCSSQSGHNTVSWYQQALGQGPQFIFQYYREEENGRGNFPPRFSGLQFPNYSSELNVNALELDDSALYLCASSAPGLAEGDGEQFFGPGTRLTVL.

The table lists this clonotype with a few counts. The V gene is TRBV10-3, the J gene TRBJ2-2, with 8 bases that match TRBD1. Germline CDR1 and CDR2: ENHRY and SYGVKD. With V trimmed by 9 bases and J by 6 bases, 6 bases remained unmatched. This CDR3 comprises 13 residues. Written as DNA, the CDR3 is TGTGCCATAACAGGGGGGAAAGCCGGGGAGCTGTTTTTT. Translated, it gives CAITGGKAGELFF.

At least ten counts were recorded for this clonotype. V gene TRBV29-1 combines with J gene TRBJ2-3, with TRBD1 matching 7 bases. CDR3 length: 12 amino acids. The germline V gene encodes CDR1 SQVTM and CDR2 ANQGSEA. J lost 2 bases, V lost 7 bases, and 3 bases had no gene match. Here the CDR3 reads CSAGQNTDTQYF. CDR3 nucleotides: TGCAGCGCGGGACAGAACACAGATACGCAGTATTTT.

This rearrangement joins TRBV14 to TRBJ2-1; 10 nucleotides match TRBD1. This CDR3 is built from 15 residues. Per the germline V gene, CDR1 is SGHDN and CDR2 is FVKESK. The J segment lost 6 bases and the V segment lost 5 bases, leaving 7 bases of the junction unmatched. The CDR3: CASSYGTGVTNEQFF. For the CDR3, the DNA is TGTGCCAGCAGCTACGGGACAGGGGTTACCAATGAGCAGTTCTTC. The variable domain in full, with the rest retrieved from reference TRBV14 and TRBJ2-1, is EAGVTQFPSHSVIEKGQTVTLRCDPISGHDNLYWYRRVMGKEIKFLLHFVKESKQDESGMPNNRFLAERTGGTYSTLKVQPAELEDSGVYFCASSYGTGVTNEQFFGPGTRLTVL.

The CDR3 sequence is CASSSRGTATGDTQYF. In DNA, the CDR3 is TGTGCCAGCAGCTCACGTGGGACGGCAACGGGGGATACGCAGTATTTT. This chain connects TRBV7-2 to TRBJ2-3; D possibly matches TRBD1 or TRBD2 (5 bases each). Between the trimmed V and J ends, which lost 4 bases and 6 bases, there was a span of 20 bases. CDR3 length: 16 amino acids. Germline CDR1 and CDR2: SGHTA and FQGNSA.

This clonotype has just a few counts. The rearrangement uses TRBV10-3 and TRBJ2-2; no clear D. V lost 3 bases to trimming and J lost 0 bases, with 8 bases between them. The CDR3 runs 15 residues. Germline CDR1 reads ENHRY; CDR2 reads SYGVKD. The CDR3 is CAISDNRANTGELFF. CDR3 DNA sequence: TGTGCCATCAGTGATAATCGGGCGAACACCGGGGAGCTGTTTTTT.

The V call is TRBV12-3 or TRBV12-4, the J call TRBJ2-2, with TRBD1 as a possible D gene (5 bases). CDR3 length: 18 residues. V was clipped by 3 bases and J by 1 base, with 18 bases between them. The CDR3 protein is CASSFIQGGRLNTGELFF. DNA for the CDR3: TGTGCCAGCAGTTTTATTCAGGGTGGCAGATTGAACACCGGGGAGCTGTTTTTT.